The sequence of this T cell receptor beta chain was determined in a study of blood T cell repertoires in COVID-19. Only in-frame clones appear in the TCRdb table, and some are missing; sequencing was by immunoSEQ multiplex PCR. The sample gives 250,000 to 350,000 clones, roughly 80% of which show up once; around 1.6% is in the top ten. V lost 5 bases and J 4 bases, leaving 11 bases between the germline ends. CDR1 and CDR2 (germline): LNHDA, SQIVND (reference sequence). The CDR3 has 13 residues. The rearrangement uses TRBV19 and TRBJ1-2, with D uncertain. Sequencing was carried out using peripheral blood. The receptor was isolated from a human donor with COVID-19, enrolled during active disease. The donor label of this sample is uncertain. CDR3 in amino acids: CASSYAGGYGYTF. The CDR3 DNA reads as TGTGCCAGTAGTTATGCGGGCGGCTATGGCTACACCTTC.